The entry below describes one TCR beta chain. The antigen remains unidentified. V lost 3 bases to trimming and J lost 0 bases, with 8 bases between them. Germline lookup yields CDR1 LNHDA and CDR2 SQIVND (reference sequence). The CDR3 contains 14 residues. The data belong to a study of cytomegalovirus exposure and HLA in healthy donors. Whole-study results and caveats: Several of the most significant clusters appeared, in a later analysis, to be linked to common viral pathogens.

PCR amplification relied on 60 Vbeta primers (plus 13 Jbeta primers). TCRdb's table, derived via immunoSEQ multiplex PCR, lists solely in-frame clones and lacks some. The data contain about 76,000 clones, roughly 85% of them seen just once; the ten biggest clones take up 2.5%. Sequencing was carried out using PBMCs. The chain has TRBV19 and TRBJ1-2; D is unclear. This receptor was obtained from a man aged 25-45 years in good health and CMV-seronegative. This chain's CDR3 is CASSIKGANYGYTF. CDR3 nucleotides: TGTGCCAGTAGTATTAAGGGAGCTAACTATGGCTACACCTTC.